The rows below give T cell receptor beta chains drawn from one sample of a study of T cells in Graves' hyperthyroidism and ophthalmopathy. TCRdb fed the multiplex PCR reads into MiXCR, producing one record per CDR3 protein. This repertoire shows 530,000 or so distinct CDR3 sequences, roughly 25% found once; its top ten account for around 11%. The source material was blood. These receptors came from a woman younger than 45 with Graves' ophthalmopathy. CDR3s leave out the opening cysteine and the closing phenylalanine or tryptophan. The order of the fields is CDR3 protein, V gene, clone size, J gene. A clone size is listed for some rows: how often the clone was seen (once, few, many), or a class if it is expanded.

cdr3_aa: AWRETGTGSPAIY
v_call: TRBV30
clone_size: many
j_call: TRBJ1-3

cdr3_aa: SVGDSSNYGYT
v_call: TRBV29-1
clone_size: many
j_call: TRBJ1-2

cdr3_aa: ASSEMQPRANTEAF
v_call: TRBV12-3/TRBV12-4
clone_size: -
j_call: TRBJ1-1

cdr3_aa: ASAGTGTYEQY
v_call: TRBV19
clone_size: -
j_call: TRBJ2-7

cdr3_aa: ASSMGLAGGLETQY
v_call: TRBV7-2
clone_size: many
j_call: TRBJ2-5

cdr3_aa: ASSPWATGELF
v_call: TRBV11-1
clone_size: many
j_call: TRBJ2-2

cdr3_aa: ASGLGTGRPGTDDNTEAF
v_call: TRBV12-5
clone_size: -
j_call: TRBJ1-1

cdr3_aa: ASSLGVREETQY
v_call: TRBV7-8
clone_size: -
j_call: TRBJ2-5

cdr3_aa: ASSRESGRQETQY
v_call: TRBV27
clone_size: many
j_call: TRBJ2-5

cdr3_aa: ASSLGVQRFYEQY
v_call: TRBV5-1
clone_size: few
j_call: TRBJ2-7

cdr3_aa: ASSPHWFGELF
v_call: TRBV19
clone_size: -
j_call: TRBJ2-2

cdr3_aa: ATSDLARTNTGELF
v_call: TRBV24-1
clone_size: few
j_call: TRBJ2-2

cdr3_aa: ASSDISTNTEAF
v_call: TRBV25-1
clone_size: many
j_call: TRBJ1-1

cdr3_aa: ARSKEWGSGTEAF
v_call: TRBV2
clone_size: many
j_call: TRBJ1-1

cdr3_aa: ASSLGGASQPQH
v_call: TRBV7-2
clone_size: -
j_call: TRBJ1-5

cdr3_aa: ASTGPLSGNTIY
v_call: TRBV2
clone_size: many
j_call: TRBJ1-3

cdr3_aa: ASSQTPGGPNYGYT
v_call: TRBV4-2
clone_size: few
j_call: TRBJ1-2

cdr3_aa: ASSCNRQGKYQPQH
v_call: TRBV25-1
clone_size: many
j_call: TRBJ1-5

cdr3_aa: AISESGRQGSQPQH
v_call: TRBV10-3
clone_size: many
j_call: TRBJ1-5

cdr3_aa: ASSCYHHSGANVLT
v_call: TRBV28
clone_size: many
j_call: TRBJ2-6

cdr3_aa: ASSEGRDRGYAGYEQY
v_call: TRBV2
clone_size: few
j_call: TRBJ2-7

cdr3_aa: STRREDSYEQY
v_call: TRBV29-1
clone_size: many
j_call: TRBJ2-7

cdr3_aa: ASSIGQGLQPQH
v_call: TRBV19
clone_size: many
j_call: TRBJ1-5

cdr3_aa: ATSRDGSGSYGYT
v_call: TRBV15
clone_size: many
j_call: TRBJ1-2

cdr3_aa: ASSRSGGYQETQY
v_call: TRBV7-3
clone_size: many
j_call: TRBJ2-5

cdr3_aa: SVGAGGANYGYT
v_call: TRBV29-1
clone_size: many
j_call: TRBJ1-2

cdr3_aa: SARGGGYGNQPQH
v_call: TRBV20-1
clone_size: many
j_call: TRBJ1-5

cdr3_aa: ASSQWTSGDPETQY
v_call: TRBV6-2/TRBV6-3
clone_size: -
j_call: TRBJ2-5

cdr3_aa: ASSVGARSNTGELF
v_call: TRBV9
clone_size: few
j_call: TRBJ2-2